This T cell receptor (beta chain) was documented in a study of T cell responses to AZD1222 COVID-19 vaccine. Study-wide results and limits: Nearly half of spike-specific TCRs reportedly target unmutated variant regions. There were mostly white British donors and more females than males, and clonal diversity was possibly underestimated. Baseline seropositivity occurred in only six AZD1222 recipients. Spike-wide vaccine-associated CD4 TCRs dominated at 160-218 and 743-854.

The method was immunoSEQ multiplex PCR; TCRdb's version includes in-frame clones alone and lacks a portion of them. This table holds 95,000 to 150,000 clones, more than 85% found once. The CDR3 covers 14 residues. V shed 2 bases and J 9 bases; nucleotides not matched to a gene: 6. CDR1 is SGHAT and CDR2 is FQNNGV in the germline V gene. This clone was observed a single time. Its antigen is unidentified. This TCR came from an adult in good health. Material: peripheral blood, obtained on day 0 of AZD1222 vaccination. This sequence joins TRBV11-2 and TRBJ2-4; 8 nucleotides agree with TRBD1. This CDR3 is CASSLRQGAVIQYF. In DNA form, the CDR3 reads TGTGCCAGCAGCTTACGCCAGGGGGCTGTCATTCAGTACTTC.